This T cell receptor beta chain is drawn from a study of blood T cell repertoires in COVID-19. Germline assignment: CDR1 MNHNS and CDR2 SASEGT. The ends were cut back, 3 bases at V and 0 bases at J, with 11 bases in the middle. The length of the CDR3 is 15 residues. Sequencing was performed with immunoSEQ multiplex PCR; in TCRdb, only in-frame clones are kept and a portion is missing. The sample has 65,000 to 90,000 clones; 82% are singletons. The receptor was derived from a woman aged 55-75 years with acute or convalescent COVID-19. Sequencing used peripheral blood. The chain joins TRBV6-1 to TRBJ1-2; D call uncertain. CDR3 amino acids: CASSDAGVANYGYTF. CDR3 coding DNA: TGTGCCAGCAGTGATGCCGGGGTGGCTAACTATGGCTACACCTTC.